Presented here are 6 T cell receptor beta chains from one specimen sequenced in a study of tumor-infiltrating lymphocytes in primary liver carcinoma. Germline DNA was also extracted, with blood RNA taken from unsorted whole blood. TCR beta cDNA came from about 500 ng total RNA, primed with a constant-region primer. It was through three nested multiplex PCR rounds of slightly modified ARM-PCR that TCR beta libraries arose. The opening two PCR rounds, approximately 10 cycles each, paired TRBV1-TRBV30 forward primers with a C-beta reverse primer. In TCRdb, the multiplex PCR reads were re-called with MiXCR into one record per CDR3 protein. The repertoire consists of fewer than 400,000 distinct CDR3 sequences, with approximately 60% occurring once and the leading ten covering approximately 9%. Sequencing input: peripheral blood. These receptors came from a man aged 40-50 years with primary liver carcinoma and hepatitis B virus infection.

The chain recombines TRBV6-6 with TRBJ2-3; D possibly matches TRBD1 or TRBD2 (5 bases each). The length of the CDR3 is 14 residues. Germline V lookup: CDR1 MNHNY, CDR2 SVGAGI (reference sequence). Trimming took off 8 bases at V and 6 bases at J, with 18 bases between the two ends. Here the CDR3 reads CASGDPGRSDTQYF. The CDR3 DNA is TGTGCCAGCGGGGACCCGGGTAGATCCGATACGCAGTATTTT.

This clonotype was picked up one time. One end of the junction fails to match germline, which may point to a read error. The chain recombines TRBV6-1 with TRBJ1-5, with a possible D match to TRBD1 (5 bases). CDR1 is MNHNS and CDR2 is SASEGT in the germline V gene. The CDR3 runs 15 residues. CDR3 residues: CASSIERGGNQAQHF. The CDR3 nucleotides read TGTGCCAGCAGTATCGAGCGTGGGGGGAATCAGGCCCAGCATTTT.

This clonotype appeared a few times. Its ends do not fully match the called genes, so a read error is possible. The chain has TRBV12-3 or TRBV12-4 and TRBJ2-1; 10 bases are shared with TRBD1. The CDR3 spans 14 residues. The CDR3 DNA sequence: TGTGCCAACAGTACCGGGACAGGGGACCATGAGCAGTTCTTC. This sequence encodes CANSTGTGDHEQFF.

This clonotype was seen at least ten times. The V gene is TRBV6-5, the J gene TRBJ2-1; 9 positions match TRBD1. CDR3 length equals 14 residues. The trim removed 5 bases at V and 7 bases at J, leaving 6 bases unmatched. Germline V gives CDR1 MNHEY, CDR2 SVGAGI. CDR3 nucleotide sequence: TGTGCCAGCAGTCGGGACAGGGCATCAAATGAGCAGTTCTTC. Its protein product is CASSRDRASNEQFF.

Concerning this clonotype itself: This may come from a read error, since a much larger clone is one base off. The J gene is TRBJ2-3, the V gene TRBV5-4; 7 nucleotides match TRBD2. The CDR3 totals 17 residues. Germline CDR1 SGHNT, CDR2 YYREEE (reference sequence). The CDR3 DNA reads as TGTGCCAGCAGCTTGGGAGGCGGGAGAGGCGGAACAGGTACGCAGTATTTT. Translating gives CASSLGGGRGGTGTQYF.

Concerning this clonotype: A much more abundant neighbour one base away suggests this may be a read error. Given the absence of the conserved phenylalanine or tryptophan at the CDR3 end, a read error is likely. This rearrangement joins TRBV4-1 to TRBJ1-2; the D is unclear. In germline, CDR1 is MGHRA, CDR2 YSYEKL. V gave up 1 base and J gave up 8 bases, with 14 bases separating them. The CDR3 sequence is 14 residues long. The chain's CDR3 is CASSQGGVFGGYTL. In DNA form, the CDR3 reads TGCGCCAGCAGCCAAGGTGGGGTATTTGGAGGCTACACCTTA.